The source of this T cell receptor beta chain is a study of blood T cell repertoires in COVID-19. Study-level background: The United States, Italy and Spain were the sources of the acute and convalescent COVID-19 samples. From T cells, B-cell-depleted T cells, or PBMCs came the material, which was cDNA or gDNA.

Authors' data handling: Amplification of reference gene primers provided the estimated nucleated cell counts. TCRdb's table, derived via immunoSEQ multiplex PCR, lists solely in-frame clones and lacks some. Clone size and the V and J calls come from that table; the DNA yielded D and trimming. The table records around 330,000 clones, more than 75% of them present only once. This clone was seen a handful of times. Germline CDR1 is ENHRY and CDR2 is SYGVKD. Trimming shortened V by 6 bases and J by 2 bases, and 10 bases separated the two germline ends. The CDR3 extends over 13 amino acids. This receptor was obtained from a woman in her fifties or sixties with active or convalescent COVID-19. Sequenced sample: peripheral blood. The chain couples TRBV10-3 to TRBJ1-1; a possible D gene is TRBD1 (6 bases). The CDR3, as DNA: TGTGCCATCAGGGAACAGGGAAACACTGAAGCTTTCTTT. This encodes CAIREQGNTEAFF.